A single sample gave rise to the 3 T cell receptor beta chains below, sequenced in a study of spatial heterogeneity in lung cancer. TCRdb recomputed calls from the 5' RACE reads with MiXCR, one row per CDR3 protein. This sample has 42,000 or so distinct CDR3 sequences, with approximately 10% found just once. Described time point: blood at routine non-recurrence follow-up after resection. The specimen comprised PBMCs, sampled at follow-up. The origin of the receptors is a female donor with early-stage non-small cell lung cancer.

A word on this clonotype: Just one base apart from a much larger clone, this may be a read error. J is TRBJ1-3 and V is TRBV6-5; D uncertain. Between the trimmed V and J ends, which lost 7 bases and 8 bases, there was a span of 15 bases. CDR1 MNHEY and CDR2 SVGAGI come from the germline V gene. This CDR3 region has 13 residues. The CDR3 reads CASKSEGGDTIYF. The DNA for the CDR3 is TGTGCCAGCAAGTCCGAAGGAGGAGACACCATATATTTT.

The table lists this clonotype with many counts. This sequence joins TRBV30 and TRBJ2-5; no clear D gene. Trimming pared 2 bases from V and 5 bases from J, leaving 12 bases between. This CDR3 contains 13 residues. CDR1 is GTSNPN, CDR2 SVGIG, per germline (reference sequence). CDR3 in amino acids: CAWSLKGGETQYF. Here the CDR3 DNA reads TGTGCCTGGAGTCTTAAGGGTGGGGAGACCCAGTACTTC.

This clonotype came up many times. J is TRBJ1-2 and V is TRBV19; 11 positions agree with TRBD1. The V and J ends lost 3 bases and 5 bases, in that order; junction bases with no gene match: 5. The germline V gene encodes CDR1 LNHDA and CDR2 SQIVND (reference sequence). The CDR3 runs 15 residues. The CDR3 here is CASSIIGTGGYGYTF. DNA of the CDR3: TGTGCCAGTAGTATTATTGGGACAGGGGGTTATGGCTACACCTTC.